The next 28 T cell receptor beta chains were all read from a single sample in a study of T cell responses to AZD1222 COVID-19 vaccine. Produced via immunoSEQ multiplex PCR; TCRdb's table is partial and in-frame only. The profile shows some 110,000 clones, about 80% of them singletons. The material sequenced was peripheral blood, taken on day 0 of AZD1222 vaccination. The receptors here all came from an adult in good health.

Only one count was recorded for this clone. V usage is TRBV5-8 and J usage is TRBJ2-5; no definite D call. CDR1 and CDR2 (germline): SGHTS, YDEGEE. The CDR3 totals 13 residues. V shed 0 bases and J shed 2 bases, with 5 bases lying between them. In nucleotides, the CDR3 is TGTGCCAGCAGCTTGGGACTTCAAGAGACCCAGTACTTC. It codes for CASSLGLQETQYF. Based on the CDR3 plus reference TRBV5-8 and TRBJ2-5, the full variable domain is EAGVTQSPTHLIKTRGQQATLRCSPISGHTSVYWYQQALGLGLQFLLWYDEGEERNRGNFPPRFSGRQFPNYSSELNVNALELEDSALYLCASSLGLQETQYFGPGTRLLVL.

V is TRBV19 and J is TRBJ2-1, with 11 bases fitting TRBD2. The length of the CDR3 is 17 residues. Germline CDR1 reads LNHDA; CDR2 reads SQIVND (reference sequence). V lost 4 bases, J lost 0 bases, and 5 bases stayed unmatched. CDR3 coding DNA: TGTGCCAGTAGTAAAATTACTAGCGGGGGCTCCTACAATGAGCAGTTCTTC. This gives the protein CASSKITSGGSYNEQFF.

CDR3 sequence (DNA): TGCAGCGTTGGATGGACAGGGGGCAATCAGCCCCAGCATTTT. Protein product: CSVGWTGGNQPQHF. The chain uses TRBV29-1 and TRBJ1-5; 9 bases match TRBD1. The CDR3 runs 14 residues. Germline CDR1 SQVTM, CDR2 ANQGSEA. The V segment lost 4 bases and the J segment 2 bases; nucleotides outside the gene matches: 3.

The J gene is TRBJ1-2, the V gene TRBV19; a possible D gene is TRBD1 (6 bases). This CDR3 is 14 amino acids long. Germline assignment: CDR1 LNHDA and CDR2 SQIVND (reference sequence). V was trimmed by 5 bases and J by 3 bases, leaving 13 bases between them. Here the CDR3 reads CASSLPQGYYGYTF. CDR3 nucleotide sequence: TGTGCCAGTAGTCTACCCCAGGGGTACTATGGCTACACCTTC.

The CDR3 DNA reads as TGCAGTGCTAGTGCTCCGGGGGGGCAGGGGAGTGATAGCAATCAGCCCCAGCATTTT. This translates into CSASAPGGQGSDSNQPQHF. The rearrangement uses TRBV20-1 and TRBJ1-5, with a tentative D call TRBD1 (6 bases). The length of the CDR3 is 19 residues. Germline loops: CDR1 DFQATT, CDR2 SNEGSKA (reference sequence). V lost 3 bases, J lost 0 bases, and 24 bases lay in between.

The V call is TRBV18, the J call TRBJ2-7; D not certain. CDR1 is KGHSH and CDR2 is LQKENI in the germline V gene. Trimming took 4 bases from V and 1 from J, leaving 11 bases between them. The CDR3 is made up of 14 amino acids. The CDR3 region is CASSQVGLSYEQYF. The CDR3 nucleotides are TGTGCCAGCTCACAGGTTGGTCTATCCTACGAGCAGTACTTC.

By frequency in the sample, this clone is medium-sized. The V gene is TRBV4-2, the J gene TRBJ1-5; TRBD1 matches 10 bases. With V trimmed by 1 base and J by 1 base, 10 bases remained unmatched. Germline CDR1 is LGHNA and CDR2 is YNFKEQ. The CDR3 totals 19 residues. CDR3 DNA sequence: TGTGCCAGCAGCCAAGCCCAATCGGGGACAGGGGACAGCAATCAGCCCCAGCATTTT. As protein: CASSQAQSGTGDSNQPQHF.

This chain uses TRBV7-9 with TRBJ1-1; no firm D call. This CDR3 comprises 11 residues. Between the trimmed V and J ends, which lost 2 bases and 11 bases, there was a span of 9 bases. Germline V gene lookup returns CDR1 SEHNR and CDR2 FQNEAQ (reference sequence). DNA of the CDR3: TGTGCCAGCAGCTTATCAAAGACGGCTTTCTTT. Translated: CASSLSKTAFF.

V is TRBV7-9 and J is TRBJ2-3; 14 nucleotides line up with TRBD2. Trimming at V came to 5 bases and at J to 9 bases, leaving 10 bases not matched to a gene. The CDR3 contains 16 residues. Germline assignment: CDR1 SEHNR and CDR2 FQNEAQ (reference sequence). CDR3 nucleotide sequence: TGTGCCAGCAGCAGATACAGCGGACTAGCGGGGGGAACGCAGTATTTT. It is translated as CASSRYSGLAGGTQYF.

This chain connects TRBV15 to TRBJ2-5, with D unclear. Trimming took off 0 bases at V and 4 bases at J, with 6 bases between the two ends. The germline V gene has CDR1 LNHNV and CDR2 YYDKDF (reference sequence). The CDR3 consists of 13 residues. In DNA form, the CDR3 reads TGTGCCACCAGCAGAGATAAGGGAGAGACCCAGTACTTC. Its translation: CATSRDKGETQYF.

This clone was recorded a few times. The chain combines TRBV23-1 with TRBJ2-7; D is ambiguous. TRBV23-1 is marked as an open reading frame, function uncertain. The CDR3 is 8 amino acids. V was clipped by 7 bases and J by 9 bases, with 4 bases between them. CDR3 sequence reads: CASKGQYF. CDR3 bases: TGCGCCAGCAAAGGGCAGTACTTC.

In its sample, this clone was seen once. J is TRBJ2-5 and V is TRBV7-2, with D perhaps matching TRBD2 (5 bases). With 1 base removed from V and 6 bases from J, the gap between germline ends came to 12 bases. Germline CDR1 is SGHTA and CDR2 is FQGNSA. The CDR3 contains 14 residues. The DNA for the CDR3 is TGTGCCAGCAGCTTAGGGGGAGCCGGGCAGACCCAGTACTTC. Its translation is CASSLGGAGQTQYF. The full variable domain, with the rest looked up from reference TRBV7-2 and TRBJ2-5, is GAGVSQSPSNKVTEKGKDVELRCDPISGHTALYWYRQSLGQGLEFLIYFQGNSAPDKSGLPSDRFSAERTGGSVSTLTIQRTQQEDSAVYLCASSLGGAGQTQYFGPGTRLLVL.

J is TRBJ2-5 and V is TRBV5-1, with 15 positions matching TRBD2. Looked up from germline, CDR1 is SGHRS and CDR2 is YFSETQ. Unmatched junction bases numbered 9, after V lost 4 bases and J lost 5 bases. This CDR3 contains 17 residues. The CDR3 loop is CASSPAEGLAGGETQYF. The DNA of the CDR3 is TGCGCCAGCAGCCCCGCCGAAGGACTAGCGGGGGGGGAGACCCAGTACTTC.

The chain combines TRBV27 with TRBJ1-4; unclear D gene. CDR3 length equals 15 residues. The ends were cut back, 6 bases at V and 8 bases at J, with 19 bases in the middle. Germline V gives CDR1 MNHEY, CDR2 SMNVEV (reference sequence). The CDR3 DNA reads TGTGCCAGCAGCCCGGCCGGAGGAAGGCACGAAAAACTGTTTTTT. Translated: CASSPAGGRHEKLFF.

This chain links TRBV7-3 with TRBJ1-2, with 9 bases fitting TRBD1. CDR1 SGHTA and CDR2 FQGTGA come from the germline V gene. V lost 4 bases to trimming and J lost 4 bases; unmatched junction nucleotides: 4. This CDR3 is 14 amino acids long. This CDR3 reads CASSSQGAAYGYTF. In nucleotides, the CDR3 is TGTGCCAGCAGCTCACAGGGGGCGGCCTATGGCTACACCTTC.

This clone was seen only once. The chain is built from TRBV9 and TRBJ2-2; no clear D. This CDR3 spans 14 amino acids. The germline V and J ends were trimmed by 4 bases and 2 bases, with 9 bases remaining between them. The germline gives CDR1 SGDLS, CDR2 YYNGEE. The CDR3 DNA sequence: TGTGCCAGCAGCCAGAGAGGTAACACCGGGGAGCTGTTTTTT. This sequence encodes CASSQRGNTGELFF.

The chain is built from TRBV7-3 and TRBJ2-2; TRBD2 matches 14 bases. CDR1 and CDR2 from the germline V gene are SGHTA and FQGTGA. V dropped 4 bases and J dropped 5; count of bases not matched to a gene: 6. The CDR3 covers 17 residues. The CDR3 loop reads CASSSTSGRAGTGELFF. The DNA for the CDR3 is TGTGCCAGCAGCTCGACTAGCGGGAGGGCCGGTACCGGGGAGCTGTTTTTT.

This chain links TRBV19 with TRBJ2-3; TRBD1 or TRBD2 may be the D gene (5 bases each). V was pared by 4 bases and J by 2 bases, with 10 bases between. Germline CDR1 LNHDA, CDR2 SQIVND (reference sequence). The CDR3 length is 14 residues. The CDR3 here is CASSKGTDTDTQYF. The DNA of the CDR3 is TGTGCCAGTAGTAAGGGGACCGACACAGATACGCAGTATTTT. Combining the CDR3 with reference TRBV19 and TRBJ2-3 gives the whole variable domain DGGITQSPKYLFRKEGQNVTLSCEQNLNHDAMYWYRQDPGQGLRLIYYSQIVNDFQKGDIAEGYSVSREKKESFPLTVTSAQKNPTAFYLCASSKGTDTDTQYFGPGTRLTVL.

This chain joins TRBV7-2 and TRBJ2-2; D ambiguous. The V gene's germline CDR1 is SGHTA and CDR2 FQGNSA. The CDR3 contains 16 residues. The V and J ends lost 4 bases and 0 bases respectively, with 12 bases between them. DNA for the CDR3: TGTGCCAGCAGCTCGCGGATATTAGCGAACACCGGGGAGCTGTTTTTT. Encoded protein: CASSSRILANTGELFF.

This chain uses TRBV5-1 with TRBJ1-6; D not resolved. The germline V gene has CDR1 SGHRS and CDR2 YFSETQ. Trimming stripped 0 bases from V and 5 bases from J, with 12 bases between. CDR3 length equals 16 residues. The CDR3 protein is CASSLEQRPNNSPLHF. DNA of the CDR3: TGCGCCAGCAGCTTGGAACAGAGACCTAATAATTCACCCCTCCACTTT.

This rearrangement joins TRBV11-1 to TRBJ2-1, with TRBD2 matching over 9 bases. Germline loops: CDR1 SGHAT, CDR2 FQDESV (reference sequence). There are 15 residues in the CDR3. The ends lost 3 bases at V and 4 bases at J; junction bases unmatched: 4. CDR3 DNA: TGTGCCAGCAGCTTTCCTAGCGGGGATTACAATGAGCAGTTCTTC. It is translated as CASSFPSGDYNEQFF.

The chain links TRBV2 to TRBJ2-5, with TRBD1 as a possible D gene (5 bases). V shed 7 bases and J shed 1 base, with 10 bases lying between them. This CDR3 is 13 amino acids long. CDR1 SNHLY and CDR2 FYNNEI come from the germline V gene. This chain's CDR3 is CASNAQVQETQYF. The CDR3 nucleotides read TGTGCCAGCAACGCACAGGTCCAAGAGACCCAGTACTTC.

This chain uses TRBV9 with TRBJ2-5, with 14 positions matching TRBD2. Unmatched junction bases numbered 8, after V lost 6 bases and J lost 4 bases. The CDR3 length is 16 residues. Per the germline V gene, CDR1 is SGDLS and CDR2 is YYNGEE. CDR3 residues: CASKSGTSGSGETQYF. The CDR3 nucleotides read TGTGCCAGCAAATCCGGGACTAGCGGGAGTGGAGAGACCCAGTACTTC.

The DNA for the CDR3 is TGTGCCAGTAGACGAGCAGGGGTTCGACATGAGAACACTGAAGCTTTCTTT. This gives the protein CASRRAGVRHENTEAFF. The chain employs TRBV19 and TRBJ1-1, with D possibly matching TRBD1 (6 bases). From germline, CDR1 is LNHDA and CDR2 SQIVND (reference sequence). Trimming pared 6 bases from V and 1 base from J, leaving 21 bases between. This CDR3 comprises 17 residues.

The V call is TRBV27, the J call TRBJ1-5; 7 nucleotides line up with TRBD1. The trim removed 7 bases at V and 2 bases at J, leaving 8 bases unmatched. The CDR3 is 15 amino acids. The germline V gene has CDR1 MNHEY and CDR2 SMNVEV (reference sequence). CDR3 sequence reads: CASKVNRGRNQPQHF. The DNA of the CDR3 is TGTGCCAGCAAAGTAAACAGGGGTCGCAATCAGCCCCAGCATTTT.

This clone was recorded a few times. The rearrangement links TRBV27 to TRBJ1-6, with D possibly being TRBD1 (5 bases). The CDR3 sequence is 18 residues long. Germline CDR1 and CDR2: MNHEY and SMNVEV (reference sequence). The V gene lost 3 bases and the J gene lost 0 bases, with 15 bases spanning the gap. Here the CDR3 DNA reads TGTGCCAGCAGTTTGGGGACTACCTCACCCTCCTATAATTCACCCCTCCACTTT. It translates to CASSLGTTSPSYNSPLHF.

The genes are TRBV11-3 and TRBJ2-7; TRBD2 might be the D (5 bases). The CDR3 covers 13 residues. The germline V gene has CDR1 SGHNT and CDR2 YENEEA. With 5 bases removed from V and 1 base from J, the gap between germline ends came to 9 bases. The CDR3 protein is CASSRSGSYEQYF. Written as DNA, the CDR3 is TGTGCCAGCAGCCGCAGCGGATCCTACGAGCAGTACTTC.

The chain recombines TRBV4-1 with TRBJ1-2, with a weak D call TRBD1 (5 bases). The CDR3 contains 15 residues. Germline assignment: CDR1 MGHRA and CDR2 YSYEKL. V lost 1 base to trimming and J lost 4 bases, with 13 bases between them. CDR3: CASSQGGDHSYGYTF. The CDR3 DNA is TGCGCCAGCAGCCAAGGAGGGGATCATTCCTATGGCTACACCTTC.